Presented here are 2 T cell receptor beta chains from one specimen sequenced in a study of shared clonotypes between healthy human individuals. The protocol was immunoSEQ multiplex PCR, while the TCRdb copy is restricted to in-frame clones and leaves out a portion. The data contain over 850,000 clones, approximately 80% of them seen just once; the ten biggest clones take up roughly 0.61%. Sequencing input: memory CD4+ T cells from PBMCs. Documented subset: CD45RA-negative fraction. The receptor set was obtained from a young man in good health. Some clones in this sample may be carry-over from other donors' samples.

This chain joins TRBV5-4 and TRBJ2-1; D might be TRBD2 (6 bases). The CDR3 has 16 amino acids. Germline lookup yields CDR1 SGHNT and CDR2 YYREEE (reference sequence). V dropped 4 bases and J dropped 5 bases, with 19 bases sitting between them. The CDR3 region is CASSRPSGSLNNEQFF. In DNA, the CDR3 is TGTGCCAGCAGCCGGCCTTCCGGGAGCCTCAACAATGAGCAGTTCTTC.

Points on this clone: This sample also contains other DNA sequences that code for the same CDR3. The chain employs TRBV2 and TRBJ1-5, with D possibly TRBD1 on 5 matching bases. Trimming took off 1 base at V and 1 base at J, with 8 bases between the two ends. Germline CDR1 is SNHLY and CDR2 is FYNNEI. The CDR3 extends over 15 amino acids. The CDR3 here is CASSEGGLSNQPQHF. The CDR3 DNA follows: TGTGCCAGCAGTGAAGGGGGGTTGAGCAATCAGCCCCAGCATTTT.